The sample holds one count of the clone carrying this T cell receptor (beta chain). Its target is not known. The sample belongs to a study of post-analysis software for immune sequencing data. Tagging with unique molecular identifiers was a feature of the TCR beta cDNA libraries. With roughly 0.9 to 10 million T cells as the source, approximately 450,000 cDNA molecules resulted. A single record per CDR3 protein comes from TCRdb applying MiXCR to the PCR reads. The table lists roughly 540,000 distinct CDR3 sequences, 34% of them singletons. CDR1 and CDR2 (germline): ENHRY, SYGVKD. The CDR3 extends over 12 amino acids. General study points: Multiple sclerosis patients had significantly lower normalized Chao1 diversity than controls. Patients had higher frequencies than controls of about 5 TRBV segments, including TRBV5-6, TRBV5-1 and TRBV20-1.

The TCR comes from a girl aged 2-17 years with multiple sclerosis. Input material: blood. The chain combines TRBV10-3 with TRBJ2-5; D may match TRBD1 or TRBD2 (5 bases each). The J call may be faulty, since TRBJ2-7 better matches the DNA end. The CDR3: CAISSGSHEQYF. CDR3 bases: TGTGCCATCAGTTCAGGGAGCCACGAGCAGTACTTC.